This TCR beta chain was observed in a study of T cells in Graves' hyperthyroidism and ophthalmopathy (dated by TCRdb to the late 2010s). Regarding the complete study: Peripheral blood samples were taken at the time of initial diagnosis, prior to any treatment. Thyroid tissue and blood T-cell repertoires from about 6 Graves' hyperthyroidism patients were also compared in the study. The paper reports TCR Vbeta CDR3 sequencing of approximately 130 peripheral blood samples: approximately 41 ophthalmopathy, 70 to 85 hyperthyroidism and 17 progressor patients. To identify distinguishing TCR V-J signatures, a discovery cohort of around 100 patients was used, comprising fewer than 45 with Graves' ophthalmopathy and some 60 with stable Graves' hyperthyroidism. Prospective prediction of ophthalmopathy was tested in an independent validation cohort of fewer than 20 hyperthyroidism patients and 17 patients who later progressed to ophthalmopathy. The 95 to 100 discovery patients were randomly divided into training and test sets at a 7:3 ratio. Following sampling, methimazole starting at 30 mg daily was given to hyperthyroidism patients, and high-dose intravenous methylprednisolone was given to ophthalmopathy patients. Broad study findings and their caveats: Ophthalmopathy was separated from stable hyperthyroidism by a 13 V-J signature model, with over 85% sensitivity and approximately 81% specificity obtained in cross-validation and 80%/75% obtained in testing. No statistical method was used to set the sample size in advance, and investigators knew the group allocation. Most expanded thyroid clonotypes (frequency above 0.001) were also detected in blood, a finding suggesting that blood repertoires may reflect thyroid immune responses. In validation, the model predicted progression to ophthalmopathy a median of about 6.5 months before onset, with about 64% sensitivity and nearly 75% specificity.

Amplification of TCR beta CDR3 regions was carried out from RNA transcripts. A first-round RT-PCR of the TCR CDR3 used the HTBI primer set with the Qiagen OneStep RT-PCR kit. Libraries were constructed in a second round of multiplex PCR, after which size selection and purification were performed. The libraries were sequenced on an Illumina HiSeq2000 using paired-end 100 bp reads. Per the authors' processing: Raw data were processed with SOAPnuke, discarding reads with adapters, uncalled bases, mean Phred below 15, or no exact constant-primer or identifier match. COPE v1.2.5 was used to merge high-quality paired reads, and clonotypes were defined as unique nucleotide sequences. Clonotypes were aligned to IMGT TRBV, TRBD and TRBJ reference segments using MiTCR v1.1. Only V-J combinations with frequency above 0.0001, covering about 99% of repertoires, were analysed. The TCS score was defined as the ratio of F50 (clonal expansion) to E x V (chaos), calculated using BLOSUM62-based TCRdist between CDR3 peptides within each V-J. Welch's t-statistics and random forest reduced around 520 V-J features to roughly 13, which were used in a naive Bayes classifier (R e1071). TCRdb applied fastp at Q25 and MiXCR to the public reads, then kept only in-frame beta chains. Identical CDR3 protein sequences are pooled into one entry, listed with their most common genes and DNA. Clone size and V and J calls follow TCRdb, not the original study. This sample comprises 500,000 to 650,000 distinct CDR3 sequences, just under 20% of them detected only once. Of the sample, approximately 48% falls within the top ten clones.

The CDR3 measures 15 amino acids from cysteine to phenylalanine. Left in the record is the CDR3 DNA by itself, 45 bases read in frame from the first base. Trimming at the junction amounts to 6 bases on V and 4 bases on J, and the germline ends lie 21 bases apart. Reading the germline V gene (reference sequence) gives CDR1 DFQATT and CDR2 SNEGSKA. Note on this clonotype: The clone's antigen remains unknown. Per-base qualities were not stored, and no clone one base away is much larger.

In the ophthalmopathy patients, disease was moderately to severely active, with a Clinical Activity Score of 3 or more, a NOSPECS grade of 4 or more, and a duration of less than 3 months. Any patient with an uncontrolled infection, another autoimmune disease, pregnancy or lactation was excluded. Clinical symptoms, serum thyroxine and TRAb, thyroid ultrasound, and orbital computed tomography formed the basis for the diagnoses. PBMCs were separated from under 12 ml of fresh peripheral blood using Ficoll-Paque density gradient centrifugation. Trizol reagent was used to extract total RNA, and RNA quality was then checked on an Agilent 2100 Bioanalyzer.

The chain employs TRBV20-1 and TRBJ2-5; the D gene is possibly TRBD2, with 6 bases matching. Sequencing used blood. The receptor was isolated from a man between 40 and 49 years old with Graves' ophthalmopathy. The nucleotides read TGCAGTGCCAAACTAGCCAGCCTTACGGTAGAGACCCAGTACTTC. It encodes CSAKLASLTVETQYF.